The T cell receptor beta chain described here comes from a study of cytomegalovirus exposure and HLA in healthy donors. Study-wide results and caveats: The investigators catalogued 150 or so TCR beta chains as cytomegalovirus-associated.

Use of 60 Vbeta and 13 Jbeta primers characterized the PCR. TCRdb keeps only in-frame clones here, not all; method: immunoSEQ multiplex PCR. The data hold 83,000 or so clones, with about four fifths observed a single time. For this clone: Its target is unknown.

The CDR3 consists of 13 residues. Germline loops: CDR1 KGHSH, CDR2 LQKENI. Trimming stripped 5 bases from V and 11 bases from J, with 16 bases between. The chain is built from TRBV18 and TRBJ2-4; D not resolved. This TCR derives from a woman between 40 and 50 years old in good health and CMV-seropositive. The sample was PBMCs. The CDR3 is CASSYSPTVLQYF. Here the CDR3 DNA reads TGTGCCAGCTCATACTCCCCCACAGTGCTTCAGTACTTC.